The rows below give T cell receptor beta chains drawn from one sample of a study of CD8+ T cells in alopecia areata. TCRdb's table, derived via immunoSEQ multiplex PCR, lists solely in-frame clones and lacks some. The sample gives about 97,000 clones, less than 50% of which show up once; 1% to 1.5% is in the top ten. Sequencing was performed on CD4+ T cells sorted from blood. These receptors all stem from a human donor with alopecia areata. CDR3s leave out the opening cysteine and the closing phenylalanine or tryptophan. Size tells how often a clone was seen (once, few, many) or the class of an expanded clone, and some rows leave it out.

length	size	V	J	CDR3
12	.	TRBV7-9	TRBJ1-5	ASSDGQGARPQH
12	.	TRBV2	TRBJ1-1	ASRAGGQNTEAF
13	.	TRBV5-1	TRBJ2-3	ASSLEGGNADTQY
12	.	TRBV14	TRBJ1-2	ASSLKRTGHGYT
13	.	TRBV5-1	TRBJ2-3	ASRTGALSTDTQY
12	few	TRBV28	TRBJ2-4	ASSITGLKNIQY
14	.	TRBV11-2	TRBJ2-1	ASSLRTSGSFNEQF
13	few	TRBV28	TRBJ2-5	ASSLTSGGQETQY
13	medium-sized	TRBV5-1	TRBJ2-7	ASSVRAGVRDEQY
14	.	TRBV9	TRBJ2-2	ASSVGGTRALVELF
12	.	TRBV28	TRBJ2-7	ASSWGQGGYEQY
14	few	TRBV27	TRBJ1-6	ASSLQGSSYNSPLH
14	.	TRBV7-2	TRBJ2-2	ASSLIGGQVSGELF
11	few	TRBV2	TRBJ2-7	ASSSGKPYEQY
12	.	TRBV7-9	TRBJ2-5	ASSLEGLTETQY
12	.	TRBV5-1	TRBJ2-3	ASSALGSTDTQY
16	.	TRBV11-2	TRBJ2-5	ASSYGRLAGGIQETQY
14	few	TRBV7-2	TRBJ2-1	ASSLESARISERQF
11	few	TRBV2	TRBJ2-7	ASRQDGAYEQY
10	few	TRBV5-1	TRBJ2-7	ASSKAGDEQY
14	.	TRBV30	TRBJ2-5	AWSERLAGGLETQY
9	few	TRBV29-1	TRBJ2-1	SVQGYNEQF
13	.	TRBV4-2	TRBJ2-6	ASSQVLGQGAALT
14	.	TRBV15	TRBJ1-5	ATSREVAAANQPQH
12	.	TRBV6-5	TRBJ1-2	ASRTRDRGYGYT
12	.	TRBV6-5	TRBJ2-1	ASRFRTERNEQF
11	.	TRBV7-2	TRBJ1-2	ASSLDSNYGYT
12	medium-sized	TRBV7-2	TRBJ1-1	ASSRTGTGTEAF
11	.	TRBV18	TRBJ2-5	ASSPGMQETQY
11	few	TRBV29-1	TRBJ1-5	SVGAGNNQPQH
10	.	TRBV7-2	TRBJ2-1	ASSFTSYEQF
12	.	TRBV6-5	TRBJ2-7	ASSRGVQSYEQY
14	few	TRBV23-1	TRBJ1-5	ASSLLGGTRNQPQH
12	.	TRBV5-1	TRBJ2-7	ASSETGLAYEQY
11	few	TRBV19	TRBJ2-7	ASSKGGTYEQY
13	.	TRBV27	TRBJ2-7	ASSPIRDRGYEQY
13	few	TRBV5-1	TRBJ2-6	ASNQVESGANVLT
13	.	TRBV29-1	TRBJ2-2	SAEDKGTNTGELF
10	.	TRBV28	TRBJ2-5	ASTVRQETQY
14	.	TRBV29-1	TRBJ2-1	SVTRLAGSSYNEQF
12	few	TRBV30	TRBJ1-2	AWSMGQGTYGYT
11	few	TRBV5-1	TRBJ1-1	ASSLEVNTEAF
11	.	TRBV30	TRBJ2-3	AWTPPGRPPMY
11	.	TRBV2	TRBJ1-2	ASSEDSFYGYT
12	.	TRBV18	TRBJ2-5	ASAGQGAWETQY
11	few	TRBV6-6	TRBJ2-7	ASSGTDIYEQY
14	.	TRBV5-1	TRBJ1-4	ASSWDRTATNEKLF
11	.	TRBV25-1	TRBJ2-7	ASSWGERGEQY
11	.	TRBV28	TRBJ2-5	ASSLAHQETQY
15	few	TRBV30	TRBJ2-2	AWSRSKTGLDTGELF
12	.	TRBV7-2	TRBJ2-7	ASSMAGANYEQY
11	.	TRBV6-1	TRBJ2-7	ASSSRDLREQY
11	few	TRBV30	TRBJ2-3	AWSVTGGLRQY